The clone carrying this TCR beta chain was detected only once. No antigen is known for it. The CDR3 contains 15 residues. After removal of 3 bases from V and 6 bases from J, the junction contained 3 bases not matched to a gene. Looked up from germline, CDR1 is KGHSH and CDR2 is LQKENI. The source of the sample is a study of cytomegalovirus exposure and HLA in healthy donors. Study conclusions and caveats: There were a few CMV-associated chains whose specificity for CMV antigens was confirmed in vitro. TRBV6-2, TRBV6-3 and some other V segments were unresolvable in 87-base-pair reads. An analysis was carried out later, and it reportedly showed fewer N-insertions in an Asian-associated ancestry cluster than the approximately 610-donor mean. Most TCR sequences showed up rarely, but some public TCRs showed up in many donors.

Primers included in the PCR were 60 Vbeta and 13 Jbeta primers. Using immunoSEQ multiplex PCR, the repertoire was profiled, and TCRdb retains in-frame clones only, with some absent. Of about 170,000 clones in the sample, 70% to 90% were seen once. The origin of this receptor is a man younger than 40 in good health and CMV-seropositive. Sequencing was done on a sample of PBMCs. The gene calls are TRBV18 and TRBJ1-6, with 9 bases that match TRBD1. CDR3 loop: CASSPGQGSNSPLHF. The CDR3 nucleotides are TGTGCCAGCTCACCGGGACAGGGAAGTAATTCACCCCTCCACTTT.